This T cell receptor (beta chain) comes out of a study of long-term antiretroviral therapy in people with HIV. V lost 5 bases to trimming and J lost 2 bases; unmatched junction nucleotides: 3. The CDR3 is 15 amino acids. The germline V gene encodes CDR1 LNHDA and CDR2 SQIVND (reference sequence). This clone appeared a single time. Version v3.0 of the immunoSEQ assay was performed at survey level. Only in-frame clones appear in the TCRdb table, and some are missing; sequencing was by immunoSEQ multiplex PCR. The sample lists approximately 34,000 clones; around 83% were seen once. Participants living with HIV all received treatment in the United States.

V is TRBV19 and J is TRBJ2-1; TRBD1 matches 10 bases. Sequencing was performed on unsorted PBMCs, taken 1 year after starting antiretroviral therapy. The TCR sequence derives from a man aged 18 to 30 with HIV. The CDR3 DNA follows: TGTGCCAGTAGTTCTGGACAGGGGGCCTACAATGAGCAGTTCTTC. This translates into CASSSGQGAYNEQFF.